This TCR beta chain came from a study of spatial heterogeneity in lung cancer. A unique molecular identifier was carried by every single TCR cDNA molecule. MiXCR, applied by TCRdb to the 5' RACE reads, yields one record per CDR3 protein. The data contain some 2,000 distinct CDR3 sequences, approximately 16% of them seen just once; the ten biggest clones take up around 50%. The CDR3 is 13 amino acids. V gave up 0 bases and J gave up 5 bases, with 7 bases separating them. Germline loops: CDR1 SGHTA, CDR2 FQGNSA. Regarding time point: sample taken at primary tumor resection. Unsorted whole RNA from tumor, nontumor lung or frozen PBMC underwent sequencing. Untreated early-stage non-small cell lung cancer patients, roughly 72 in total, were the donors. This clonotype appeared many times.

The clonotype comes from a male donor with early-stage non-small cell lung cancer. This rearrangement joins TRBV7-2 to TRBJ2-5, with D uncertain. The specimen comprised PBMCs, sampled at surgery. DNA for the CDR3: TGTGCCAGCAGCTTAGCCCGGTACGAGACCCAGTACTTC. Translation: CASSLARYETQYF.